In this sample, the clone carrying this T cell receptor beta chain turned up a few times. The PCR was carried out with 60 Vbeta primers and 13 Jbeta primers. TCRdb's copy holds only in-frame clones and misses some; the assay was immunoSEQ multiplex PCR. The sample lists 120,000 or so clones, approximately 80% seen once, with approximately 5.5% in the top ten. The data stem from a study of cytomegalovirus exposure and HLA in healthy donors. When sampled, the donors appeared nominally healthy, though they likely had unrecorded immune exposures. This sequence originates from a man aged 18 to 30 in good health and CMV-seropositive. Sample: PBMCs.

The CDR3 DNA reads as TGTGCCATCAGTGAGTCATTACAGGGACGGACTGAAGCTTTCTTT. Encoded protein: CAISESLQGRTEAFF. This chain links TRBV10-3 with TRBJ1-1; the D gene is possibly TRBD1 (6 bases). There are 15 residues in the CDR3. The ends were cut back, 0 bases at V and 5 bases at J, with 13 bases in the middle. CDR1 is ENHRY and CDR2 is SYGVKD in the germline V gene.